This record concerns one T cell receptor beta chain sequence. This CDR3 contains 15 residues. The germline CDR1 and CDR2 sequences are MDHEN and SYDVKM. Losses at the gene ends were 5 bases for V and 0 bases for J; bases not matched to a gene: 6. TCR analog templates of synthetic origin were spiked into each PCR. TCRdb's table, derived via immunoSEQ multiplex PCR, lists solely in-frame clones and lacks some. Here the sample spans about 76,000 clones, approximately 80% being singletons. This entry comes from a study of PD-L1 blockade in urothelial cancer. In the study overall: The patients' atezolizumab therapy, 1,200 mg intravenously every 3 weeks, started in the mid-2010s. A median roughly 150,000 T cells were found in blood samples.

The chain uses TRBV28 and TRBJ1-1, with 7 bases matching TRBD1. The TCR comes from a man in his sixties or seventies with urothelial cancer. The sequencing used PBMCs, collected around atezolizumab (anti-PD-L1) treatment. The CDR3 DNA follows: TGTGCCAGCAGTACTCTACAGGGGATGAACACTGAAGCTTTCTTT. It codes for CASSTLQGMNTEAFF.